These 14 T cell receptor beta chains share one sample of origin, sequenced in a study of cytomegalovirus exposure and HLA in healthy donors. Measured with immunoSEQ multiplex PCR; TCRdb has only the in-frame clones, and not every one. The sample lists 150,000 to 200,000 clones, over 65% occurring once. Sequenced input: PBMCs. These TCRs come from a man between 18 and 35 years old in good health and CMV-seropositive.

The chain links TRBV11-2 to TRBJ2-1; 11 bases align to TRBD2. V lost 6 bases, J lost 4 bases, and 5 bases stayed unmatched. Germline lookup yields CDR1 SGHAT and CDR2 FQNNGV. This CDR3 is built from 15 residues. This CDR3 is CASRLAGGLYNEQFF. The CDR3 nucleotides are TGTGCCAGCAGGCTAGCGGGAGGACTTTACAATGAGCAGTTCTTC.

V and J are TRBV19 and TRBJ2-2; 9 nucleotides line up with TRBD1. The CDR3 spans 17 residues. Germline CDR1 and CDR2: LNHDA and SQIVND (reference sequence). V shed 3 bases and J 1 base; nucleotides not matched to a gene: 6. CDR3 nucleotide sequence: TGTGCCAGTAGTATCACGACAGGGGGGTGGAACACCGGGGAGCTGTTTTTT. Residues: CASSITTGGWNTGELFF.

This clone was observed a few times. This sequence joins TRBV2 and TRBJ1-1; D gene ambiguous. Germline V gives CDR1 SNHLY, CDR2 FYNNEI. The CDR3 runs to 11 residues. The V gene lost 7 bases and the J gene lost 5 bases, with 8 bases spanning the gap. CDR3 nucleotide sequence: TGTGCCAGCATTGCGGGGACTGAAGCTTTCTTT. It translates to CASIAGTEAFF.

In this sample, this clone turned up a few times. CDR3 coding DNA: TGTGCCAGCAGCTTACTAGCGGGAGTCACCGGGGAGCTGTTTTTT. Amino acids: CASSLLAGVTGELFF. This chain connects TRBV7-3 to TRBJ2-2, with TRBD2 identical over 10 bases. V was pared by 2 bases and J by 4 bases, with 1 base of the junction left unmatched. This CDR3 region has 15 residues. The V gene's germline CDR1 is SGHTA and CDR2 FQGTGA. Using reference TRBV7-3 and TRBJ2-2 for the parts outside the CDR3, the full variable domain is GAGVSQTPSNKVTEKGKYVELRCDPISGHTALYWYRQSLGQGPEFLIYFQGTGAADDSGLPNDRFFAVRPEGSVSTLKIQRTERGDSAVYLCASSLLAGVTGELFFGEGSRLTVL.

This clone was seen a few times. This rearrangement joins TRBV7-2 to TRBJ2-5; 8 bases are a match to TRBD2. Germline assignment: CDR1 SGHTA and CDR2 FQGNSA. The CDR3 extends over 15 amino acids. V lost 4 bases and J lost 5; bases outside the gene matches: 9. CDR3 nucleotide sequence: TGTGCCAGCAGCTCCCTCGGGAGGGGGGGCGAGACCCAGTACTTC. Its protein product is CASSSLGRGGETQYF.

This rearrangement joins TRBV15 to TRBJ1-3; unclear D gene. This CDR3 is built from 16 residues. Germline loops: CDR1 LNHNV, CDR2 YYDKDF (reference sequence). Trimming stripped 0 bases from V and 0 bases from J, with 9 bases between. DNA for the CDR3: TGTGCCACCAGCAGAGATCCTTCGTTCTCTGGAAACACCATATATTTT. It specifies CATSRDPSFSGNTIYF.

The chain is built from TRBV9 and TRBJ2-7, with TRBD1 identical over 7 bases. V gave up 3 bases and J gave up 10 bases; unmatched junction bases: 7. CDR1 SGDLS and CDR2 YYNGEE come from the germline V gene. CDR3 length: 12 residues. CDR3 sequence (DNA): TGTGCCAGCAGCGAAAGACAGGGTACACAGTACTTC. Its translation is CASSERQGTQYF.

V usage is TRBV6-5 and J usage is TRBJ2-1; the D is unclear. V was shortened by 2 bases and J by 7 bases, with 12 bases between the two germline ends. The CDR3 has 14 residues. Germline V gene sequence: CDR1 MNHEY, CDR2 SVGAGI. CDR3 protein: CASSYGTTPNEQFF. The CDR3 bases are TGTGCCAGCAGTTACGGCACTACCCCGAATGAGCAGTTCTTC.

This clone occurred a few times. The chain's CDR3 is CAWSVGQGEYF. In DNA form, the CDR3 reads TGTGCCTGGAGTGTTGGGCAGGGGGAGTACTTC. The genes are TRBV30 and TRBJ2-7; TRBD1 matches 7 bases. The V gene end was trimmed by 0 bases and the J gene end by 11 bases; junction bases not matched to a gene: 4. CDR1 is GTSNPN and CDR2 is SVGIG in the germline V gene (reference sequence). CDR3 length: 11 amino acids. The full variable domain, with the rest looked up from reference TRBV30 and TRBJ2-7, is SQTIHQWPATLVQPVGSPLSLECTVEGTSNPNLYWYRQAAGRGLQLLFYSVGIGQISSEVPQNLSASRPQDRQFILSSKKLLLSDSGFYLCAWSVGQGEYFGPGTRLTVT.

The chain joins TRBV29-1 to TRBJ2-1; D is possibly TRBD1 (6 bases). The V end lost 3 bases, the J end lost 12 bases, and 18 bases lay between the germline ends. Germline CDR1 and CDR2: SQVTM and ANQGSEA. The CDR3 runs 13 residues. CDR3 in amino acids: CSVEGDTLRRQFF. Here the CDR3 DNA reads TGCAGCGTTGAGGGGGACACTCTAAGGAGGCAGTTCTTC.

V is TRBV19 and J is TRBJ1-1, with D possibly matching TRBD1 (6 bases). CDR1 LNHDA and CDR2 SQIVND come from the germline V gene (reference sequence). The CDR3 covers 14 residues. V was clipped by 5 bases and J by 1 base, with 11 bases between them. The CDR3 is CASSLQGRNTEAFF. For the CDR3, the DNA is TGTGCCAGTAGTTTGCAGGGGAGGAACACTGAAGCTTTCTTT.

This chain uses TRBV19 with TRBJ2-3; no clear D gene. Trimming took 3 bases from V and 2 from J, leaving 12 bases between them. The CDR3 sequence is 15 residues long. Germline CDR1 is LNHDA and CDR2 is SQIVND (reference sequence). CDR3 in amino acids: CASSMGGGSTDTQYF. In DNA, the CDR3 is TGTGCCAGTAGTATGGGTGGCGGATCCACAGATACGCAGTATTTT. Using reference TRBV19 and TRBJ2-3 for the parts outside the CDR3, the full variable domain is DGGITQSPKYLFRKEGQNVTLSCEQNLNHDAMYWYRQDPGQGLRLIYYSQIVNDFQKGDIAEGYSVSREKKESFPLTVTSAQKNPTAFYLCASSMGGGSTDTQYFGPGTRLTVL.

The V and J genes are TRBV6-5 and TRBJ2-7, with TRBD2 identical over 7 bases. V shed 2 bases, J shed 0 bases, and the junction held 7 bases outside the gene matches. Germline lookup yields CDR1 MNHEY and CDR2 SVGAGI. The CDR3 extends over 16 amino acids. CDR3 loop: CASSYGLAESSYEQYF. The CDR3 coding sequence is TGTGCCAGCAGTTACGGTCTAGCGGAAAGCTCCTACGAGCAGTACTTC.

The J gene is TRBJ1-4, the V gene TRBV2; the match to TRBD1 covers 7 bases. V dropped 8 bases and J dropped 8; count of bases not matched to a gene: 8. This CDR3 is 13 amino acids long. CDR1 and CDR2 from the germline V gene are SNHLY and FYNNEI. The chain's CDR3 is CASCALGGEKLFF. CDR3 sequence (DNA): TGTGCCAGCTGCGCGTTAGGGGGCGAAAAACTGTTTTTT.